Sequencing of this TCR beta chain was carried out in a study of post-analysis software for immune sequencing data. The study, taken as a whole, reports: A significant reduction in normalized Chao1 diversity was observed in multiple sclerosis patients versus controls. Co-batched samples clustered tightly together by F measure.

Libraries were made from TCR beta cDNA, and they carried unique molecular identifiers. Input of about 1 to 11 million T cells yielded 450,000 to 550,000 cDNA molecules. MiXCR, applied by TCRdb to the PCR reads, yields one record per CDR3 protein. The table includes about 570,000 distinct CDR3 sequences, approximately 34% detected once. Of note for this clonotype: Its cognate antigen is unknown.

The TCR was taken from a girl aged 2 to 17 with multiple sclerosis. The material sequenced was blood.

CDR3 protein: CASSSRDRASYEQYF. CDR3 nucleotides: TGTGCCAGCAGTAGCCGGGACAGGGCTTCCTACGAGCAGTACTTC. The chain has TRBV2 and TRBJ2-7, with 9 bases matching TRBD1. This CDR3 contains 15 residues. The J segment lost 1 base and the V segment lost 5 bases, leaving 6 bases of the junction unmatched. The V gene's germline CDR1 is SNHLY and CDR2 FYNNEI.